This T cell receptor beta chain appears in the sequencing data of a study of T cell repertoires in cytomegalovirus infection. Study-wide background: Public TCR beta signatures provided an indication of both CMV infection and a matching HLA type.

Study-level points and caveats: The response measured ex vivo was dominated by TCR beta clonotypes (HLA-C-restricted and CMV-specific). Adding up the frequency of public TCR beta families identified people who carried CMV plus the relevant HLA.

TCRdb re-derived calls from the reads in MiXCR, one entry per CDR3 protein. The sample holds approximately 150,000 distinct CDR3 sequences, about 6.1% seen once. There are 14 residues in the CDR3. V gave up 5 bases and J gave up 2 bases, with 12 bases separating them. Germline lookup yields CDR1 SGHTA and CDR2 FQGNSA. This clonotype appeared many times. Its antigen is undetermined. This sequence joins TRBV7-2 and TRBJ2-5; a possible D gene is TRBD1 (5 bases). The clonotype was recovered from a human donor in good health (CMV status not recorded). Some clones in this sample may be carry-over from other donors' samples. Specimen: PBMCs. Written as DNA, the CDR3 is TGTGCCAGCAGCCCACGGACATATCAAGAGACCCAGTACTTC. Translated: CASSPRTYQETQYF.